This is a list of T cell receptor beta chains from one sample in a study of blood T cell repertoires in COVID-19. The data were produced by immunoSEQ multiplex PCR, yet TCRdb's version contains in-frame clones alone and is incomplete. This table holds 150,000 or so clones, around 88% found once. The sequencing input was PBMCs or T cells enriched from blood (not recorded which). These receptors were taken from a woman in her forties or fifties in a cohort exposed to, infected with or recovered from COVID-19 (not recorded which). The CDR3 runs from the conserved cysteine through the conserved F or W. A D gene is named only where the DNA matches it firmly. Not all rows give a size; the values are once, few, many and, for expanded clones, a class.

J gene,D gene,clone size,V gene,CDR3 protein,CDR3 DNA
TRBJ1-1,.,.,TRBV19,CASSIRQNTEAFF,TGTGCCAGTAGTATAAGACAGAACACTGAAGCTTTCTTT
TRBJ1-1,TRBD1,.,TRBV4-2,CASSPGTGKGENTEAFF,TGTGCCAGCAGCCCCGGGACAGGGAAGGGTGAAAACACTGAAGCTTTCTTT
TRBJ2-1,TRBD2,.,TRBV19,CASSPSGGALNEQFF,TGTGCCAGTAGTCCTAGCGGGGGGGCCCTCAATGAGCAGTTCTTC
TRBJ2-3,TRBD2,once,TRBV5-4,CASSRGGTDTQYF,TGTGCCAGCAGCCGCGGGGGGACAGATACGCAGTATTTT
TRBJ2-7,TRBD1,.,TRBV18,CASSPTRGLSYEQYF,TGTGCCAGCTCACCAACGAGGGGGCTCTCCTACGAGCAGTACTTC
TRBJ2-2,.,.,TRBV24-1,CATSGPAQGNTGELFF,TGTGCCACCAGTGGTCCGGCACAGGGGAACACCGGGGAGCTGTTTTTT
TRBJ2-2,.,.,TRBV19,CASSIAQGTSTGELFF,TGTGCCAGTAGTATAGCTCAGGGGACGTCCACCGGGGAGCTGTTTTTT
TRBJ2-7,.,.,TRBV21-1,CASSPNRGLREQYF,TGTGCCAGCAGCCCCAATCGGGGATTAAGGGAGCAGTACTTC
TRBJ2-1,.,.,TRBV5-6,CASSIPGKQFF,TGTGCCAGCAGCATCCCGGGTAAGCAGTTCTTC
TRBJ1-5,.,.,TRBV21-1,CASSKGWENSNQPQHF,TGTGCCAGCAGCAAAGGTTGGGAGAATAGCAATCAGCCCCAGCATTTT
TRBJ1-3,.,.,TRBV9,CASSVEGGAGNTIYF,TGTGCCAGCAGCGTGGAAGGGGGGGCTGGAAACACCATATATTTT
TRBJ2-6,TRBD1,.,TRBV2,CASGQTGSAGANVLTF,TGTGCCAGCGGTCAGACAGGGTCTGCTGGGGCCAACGTCCTGACTTTC
TRBJ2-3,.,.,TRBV5-6,CASSLALSGSSTDTQYF,TGTGCCAGCAGCTTGGCCTTATCAGGAAGTTCTACAGATACGCAGTATTTT
TRBJ1-6,.,.,TRBV7-2,CASSLEWGESYNSPLHF,TGTGCCAGCAGCTTAGAATGGGGCGAGTCCTATAATTCACCCCTCCACTTT
TRBJ2-3,TRBD2,.,TRBV7-2,CASSQLAGGQDTQYF,TGTGCCAGCAGCCAACTAGCGGGGGGGCAAGATACGCAGTATTTT
TRBJ1-1,.,.,TRBV6-5,CAIARWNTEAFF,TGTGCCATCGCGAGGTGGAACACTGAAGCTTTCTTT
TRBJ2-3,.,.,TRBV4-3,CASSQDWPPPSTDTQYF,TGCGCCAGCAGCCAAGATTGGCCCCCTCCTAGCACAGATACGCAGTATTTT
TRBJ1-1,TRBD1,.,TRBV15,CATSRDPGTGSEAFF,TGTGCCACCAGCAGAGATCCCGGGACAGGGTCTGAAGCTTTCTTT
TRBJ1-2,.,.,TRBV29-1,CSVVQGGDGYTF,TGCAGCGTTGTCCAGGGTGGGGATGGCTACACCTTC
TRBJ2-2,TRBD1,.,TRBV9,CASSPRDRVTGELFF,TGTGCCAGCAGCCCACGGGACAGAGTTACCGGGGAGCTGTTTTTT
TRBJ2-5,.,.,TRBV19,CASSRGLEETQYF,TGTGCCAGTAGTAGGGGACTGGAAGAGACCCAGTACTTC
TRBJ2-7,TRBD1,.,TRBV29-1,CSVEAGGYEQYF,TGCAGCGTTGAGGCAGGGGGCTACGAGCAGTACTTC
TRBJ2-5,TRBD2,.,TRBV24-1,CATSPGFQRGSETQYF,TGTGCCACCAGCCCGGGCTTTCAGCGGGGAAGTGAGACCCAGTACTTC
TRBJ2-5,.,.,TRBV25-1,CASSETQGLPETQYF,TGTGCCAGCAGTGAAACCCAGGGTCTTCCAGAGACCCAGTACTTC
TRBJ1-5,.,.,TRBV19,CASSIDLQGALPQPQHF,TGTGCCAGTAGTATAGATCTACAGGGTGCCCTCCCCCAGCCCCAGCATTTT
TRBJ1-5,TRBD1,.,TRBV19,CASSITAGGEAQPQHF,TGTGCCAGTAGTATAACGGCAGGGGGCGAGGCTCAGCCCCAGCATTTT
TRBJ1-1,TRBD1,.,TRBV9,CASSLTGYTEAFF,TGTGCCAGCAGCTTGACAGGGTACACTGAAGCTTTCTTT
TRBJ1-2,.,.,TRBV6-5,CASRPTGRGGYTF,TGTGCCAGCAGGCCTACAGGGAGGGGTGGCTACACCTTC
TRBJ2-7,.,.,TRBV29-1,CSVSASYEQYF,TGCAGCGTGTCGGCTAGCTACGAGCAGTACTTC
TRBJ1-1,.,.,TRBV29-1,CSVEDSMNTEAFF,TGCAGCGTTGAAGACAGTATGAACACTGAAGCTTTCTTT
TRBJ1-1,.,.,TRBV15,CATSTPGSPTEAFF,TGTGCCACCAGCACGCCGGGAAGTCCTACTGAAGCTTTCTTT
TRBJ2-1,.,.,TRBV15,CATSRSFGGTLGGHEQFF,TGTGCCACCAGCAGGTCATTTGGCGGGACACTCGGGGGGCATGAGCAGTTCTTC
TRBJ2-1,.,.,TRBV27,CASSLGTPLGEQFF,TGTGCCAGCAGTTTAGGGACTCCTCTCGGTGAGCAGTTCTTC
TRBJ1-5,.,.,TRBV24-1,CATSGAGYQPQHF,TGTGCCACCAGTGGAGCAGGTTATCAGCCCCAGCATTTT
TRBJ2-3,.,.,TRBV9,CASSPGGIGSTQYF,TGTGCCAGCAGCCCCGGCGGTATCGGGTCGACGCAGTATTTT
TRBJ2-2,TRBD2,.,TRBV6-2/TRBV6-3,CASSLSVAGGQNTGELFF,TGTGCCAGCAGTTTATCAGTAGCGGGGGGACAGAACACCGGGGAGCTGTTTTTT
TRBJ2-7,TRBD2,.,TRBV20-1,CSASRSGTSAYEQYF,TGCAGTGCTAGTCGCTCCGGGACTAGCGCCTACGAGCAGTACTTC
TRBJ1-3,TRBD1,.,TRBV4-1,CASSQGDGQGRRNTIYF,TGCGCCAGCAGCCAGGGTGATGGACAGGGGAGGAGGAACACCATATATTTT
TRBJ1-4,TRBD1,.,TRBV7-6,CASSLQTGSRSEKLFF,TGTGCCAGCAGCTTACAGACAGGGTCGAGAAGCGAAAAACTGTTTTTT
TRBJ1-1,TRBD1,.,TRBV5-1,CASSLEGTGVTEAFF,TGCGCCAGCAGCTTAGAAGGGACAGGGGTTACTGAAGCTTTCTTT
TRBJ2-1,TRBD2,.,TRBV2,CASSETLAADNEQFF,TGTGCCAGCAGTGAAACACTAGCGGCTGACAATGAGCAGTTCTTC
TRBJ2-1,TRBD2,.,TRBV5-6,CASSLPRGDLNTYNEQFF,TGTGCCAGCAGCTTGCCGCGGGGGGACCTGAATACCTACAATGAGCAGTTCTTC
TRBJ1-2,.,.,TRBV12-3/TRBV12-4,CASRVGRDYGYTF,TGTGCCAGCAGGGTCGGTCGCGACTATGGCTACACCTTC
TRBJ2-3,.,few,TRBV9,CASSDLGFPDTQYF,TGTGCCAGCAGCGACCTCGGGTTCCCAGATACGCAGTATTTT
TRBJ2-7,TRBD2,.,TRBV5-1,CASSLVLAGASDEQYF,TGCGCCAGCAGCTTGGTACTAGCGGGAGCTTCGGACGAGCAGTACTTC
TRBJ2-7,.,.,TRBV5-1,CASSLQPLGEQYF,TGCGCCAGCAGCTTGCAACCACTCGGGGAGCAGTACTTC
TRBJ1-2,.,once,TRBV9,CASSVWGEEGTF,TGTGCCAGCAGCGTTTGGGGGGAAGAGGGTACCTTC
TRBJ2-1,TRBD2,.,TRBV19,CASSLTSGYYNEQFF,TGTGCCAGCTCCCTTACTAGCGGTTACTACAATGAGCAGTTCTTC
TRBJ1-6,.,.,TRBV7-6,CASSPIPSGNSPLHF,TGTGCCAGCAGTCCAATCCCCTCAGGGAATTCACCCCTCCACTTT
TRBJ1-1,TRBD1,.,TRBV9,CASSVNTGGQDTEAFF,TGTGCCAGCAGCGTTAATACAGGGGGCCAGGACACTGAAGCTTTCTTT
TRBJ2-3,.,.,TRBV11-3,CASSLGEGAGTDTQYF,TGTGCCAGCAGCTTAGGAGAGGGTGCGGGCACAGATACGCAGTATTTT
TRBJ1-5,.,once,TRBV5-1,CASSRGGANNQPQHF,TGCGCCAGCTCCCGGGGGGGGGCTAACAATCAGCCCCAGCATTTT
TRBJ2-7,TRBD1,.,TRBV5-8,CASSFRDRRSVQYF,TGTGCCAGCAGCTTCCGGGACAGGCGTTCTGTGCAGTACTTC
TRBJ2-7,.,few,TRBV28,CASKILDAYGGYEQYF,TGTGCCAGCAAAATTCTGGACGCTTACGGAGGCTACGAGCAGTACTTC
TRBJ1-1,.,.,TRBV27,CASSLSGSGGEAFF,TGTGCCAGCAGTTTATCCGGGAGCGGCGGTGAAGCTTTCTTT
TRBJ1-2,TRBD1,once,TRBV7-9,CASSTVGTASYTF,TGTGCCAGCAGCACCGTTGGGACAGCGAGCTACACCTTC
TRBJ2-7,TRBD2,.,TRBV5-1,CASSYPGGGYEQYF,TGCGCCAGCAGCTACCCCGGGGGGGGCTACGAGCAGTACTTC
TRBJ1-2,TRBD1,few,TRBV5-6,CASGQGGANYGYTF,TGTGCCAGCGGACAGGGGGGAGCTAACTATGGCTACACCTTC
TRBJ1-1,.,.,TRBV28,CASPPGHGTNTEAFF,TGTGCCAGCCCCCCTGGGCACGGTACGAACACTGAAGCTTTCTTT